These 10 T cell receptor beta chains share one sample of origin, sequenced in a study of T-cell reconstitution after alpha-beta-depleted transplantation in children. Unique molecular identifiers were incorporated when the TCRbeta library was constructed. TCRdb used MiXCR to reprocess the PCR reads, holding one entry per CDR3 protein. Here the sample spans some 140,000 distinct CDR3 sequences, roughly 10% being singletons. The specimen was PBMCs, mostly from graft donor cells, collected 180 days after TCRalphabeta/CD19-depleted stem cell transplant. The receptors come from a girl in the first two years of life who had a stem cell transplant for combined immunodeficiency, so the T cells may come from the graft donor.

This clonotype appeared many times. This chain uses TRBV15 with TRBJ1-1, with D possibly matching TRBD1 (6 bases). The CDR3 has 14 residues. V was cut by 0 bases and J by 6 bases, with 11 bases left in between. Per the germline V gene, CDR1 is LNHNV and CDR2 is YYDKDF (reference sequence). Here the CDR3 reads CATSRDPGAAEAFF. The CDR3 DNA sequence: TGTGCCACCAGCAGAGATCCAGGGGCAGCTGAAGCTTTCTTT.

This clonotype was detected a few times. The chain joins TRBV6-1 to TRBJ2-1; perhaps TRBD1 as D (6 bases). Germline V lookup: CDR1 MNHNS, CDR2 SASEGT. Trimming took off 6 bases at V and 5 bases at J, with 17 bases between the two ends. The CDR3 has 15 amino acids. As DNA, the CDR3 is TGTGCCAGCAGGGGACCGGGACAAAGGGACAATGAGCAGTTCTTC. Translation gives CASRGPGQRDNEQFF.

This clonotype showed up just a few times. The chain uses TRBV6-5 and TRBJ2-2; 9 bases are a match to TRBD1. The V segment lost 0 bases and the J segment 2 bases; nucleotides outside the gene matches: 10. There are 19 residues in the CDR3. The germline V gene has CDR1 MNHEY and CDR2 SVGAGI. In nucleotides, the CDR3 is TGTGCCAGCAGTTACTCCGGCCCGGGGACAGGGAAAAACACCGGGGAGCTGTTTTTT. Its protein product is CASSYSGPGTGKNTGELFF.

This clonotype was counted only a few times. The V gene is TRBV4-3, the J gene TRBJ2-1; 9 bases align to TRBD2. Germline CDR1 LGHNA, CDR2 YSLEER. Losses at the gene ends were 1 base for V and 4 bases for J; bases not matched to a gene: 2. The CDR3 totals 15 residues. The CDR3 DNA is TGCGCCAGCAGCCAAGTGGGACTAGCTTACAATGAGCAGTTCTTC. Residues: CASSQVGLAYNEQFF.

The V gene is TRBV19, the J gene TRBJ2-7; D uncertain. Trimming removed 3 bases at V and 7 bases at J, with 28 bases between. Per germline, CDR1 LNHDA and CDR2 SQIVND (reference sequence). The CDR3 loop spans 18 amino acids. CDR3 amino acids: CASSIGQRAAMRHWEQYF. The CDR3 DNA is TGTGCCAGTAGTATCGGGCAACGGGCGGCTATGCGACACTGGGAGCAGTACTTC.

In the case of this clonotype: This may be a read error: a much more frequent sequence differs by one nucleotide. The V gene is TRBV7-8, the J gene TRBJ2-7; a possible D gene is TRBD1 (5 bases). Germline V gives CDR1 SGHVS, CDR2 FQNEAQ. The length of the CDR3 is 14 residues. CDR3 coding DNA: TGTGCCAGCAGCTTAGAGACAGCTCCTACGGAGCGGTACTTC. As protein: CASSLETAPTERYF.

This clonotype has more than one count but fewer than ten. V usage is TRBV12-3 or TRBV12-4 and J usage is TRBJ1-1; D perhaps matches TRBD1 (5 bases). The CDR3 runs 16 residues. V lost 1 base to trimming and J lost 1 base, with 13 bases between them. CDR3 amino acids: CASSLGRGLKNTEAFF. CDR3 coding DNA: TGTGCCAGCAGTTTAGGAAGGGGTCTTAAGAACACTGAAGCTTTCTTT.

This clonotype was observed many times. The CDR3 spells CASSEGTGFTEAFF. In DNA, the CDR3 is TGCGCCAGCAGTGAGGGCACAGGGTTCACTGAAGCTTTCTTT. The rearrangement joins TRBV5-1 to TRBJ1-1; weak D call: TRBD1 (6 bases). The germline gives CDR1 SGHRS, CDR2 YFSETQ. The CDR3 totals 14 residues. V shed 5 bases and J shed 4 bases, with 15 bases lying between them.

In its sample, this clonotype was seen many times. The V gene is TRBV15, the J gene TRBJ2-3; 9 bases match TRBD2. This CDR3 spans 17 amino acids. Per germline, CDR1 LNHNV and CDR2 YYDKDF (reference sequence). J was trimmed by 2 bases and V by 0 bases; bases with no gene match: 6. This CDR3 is CATSRDLTSGLTDTQYF. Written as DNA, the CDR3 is TGTGCCACCAGCAGAGATTTGACTAGCGGTCTCACAGATACGCAGTATTTT.

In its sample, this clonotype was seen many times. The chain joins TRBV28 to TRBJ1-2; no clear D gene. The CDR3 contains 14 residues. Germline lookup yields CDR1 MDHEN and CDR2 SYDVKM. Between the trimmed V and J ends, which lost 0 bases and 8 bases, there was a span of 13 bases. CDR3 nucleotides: TGTGCCAGCAGTTTATGGTTCGCAGGTGGAGGCTACACCTTC. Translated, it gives CASSLWFAGGGYTF.